The 7 T cell receptor beta chains in this list originate from one sample, sequenced in a study of blood T cell repertoires in COVID-19. TCRdb's copy holds only in-frame clones and misses some; the assay was immunoSEQ multiplex PCR. This sample yields almost 350,000 clones, of which approximately 91% are seen a single time; 1% belongs to the top ten. The sequenced sample consisted of PBMCs or T cells enriched from blood (not recorded which). The receptors shown here come from a woman under 40 who had been exposed to COVID-19.

V usage is TRBV6-5 and J usage is TRBJ2-2; D perhaps matches TRBD1 (6 bases). The V gene's germline CDR1 is MNHEY and CDR2 SVGAGI. The CDR3 loop spans 15 amino acids. Between the trimmed V and J ends, which lost 5 bases and 3 bases, there was a span of 13 bases. The CDR3 DNA is TGTGCCAGCAGTAAAAGGGACACAGACACCGGGGAGCTGTTTTTT. It yields the protein CASSKRDTDTGELFF.

The CDR3 here is CASSVGQGIQPQHF. The CDR3 DNA reads as TGTGCCAGCAGTGTCGGACAGGGGATACAGCCCCAGCATTTT. This chain connects TRBV25-1 to TRBJ1-5; 9 bases fit TRBD1. Trimming took 4 bases from V and 7 from J; bases not matched to a gene: 5. This CDR3 spans 14 amino acids. Germline V gene sequence: CDR1 MGHDK, CDR2 SYGVNS.

This clone was found once. This chain links TRBV28 with TRBJ2-2, with a tentative D call TRBD1 (6 bases). The CDR3 is made up of 15 amino acids. Germline V CDR1 and CDR2: MDHEN, SYDVKM. V lost 5 bases, J lost 2 bases, and 12 bases lay in between. The CDR3 nucleotides are TGTGCCAGCAGTCCTCGACAGGCAAACACCGGGGAGCTGTTTTTT. The encoded protein is CASSPRQANTGELFF.

The chain carries TRBV6-4 and TRBJ2-1, with D tentatively TRBD2 (5 bases). The V end lost 0 bases, the J end lost 0 bases, and 9 bases lay between the germline ends. The germline gives CDR1 MRHNA, CDR2 SNTAGT. The CDR3 is 16 residues long. The CDR3 nucleotides read TGTGCCAGCAGTGACTCGCCGGGAAACTCCTACAATGAGCAGTTCTTC. Its translation: CASSDSPGNSYNEQFF.

The gene calls are TRBV5-1 and TRBJ1-6, with 7 bases aligning to TRBD1. V lost 0 bases, J lost 7 bases, and 7 bases stayed unmatched. The germline V gene has CDR1 SGHRS and CDR2 YFSETQ. The CDR3 is 16 residues long. This chain's CDR3 is CASSLAAQGLNSPLHF. In DNA, the CDR3 is TGCGCCAGCAGCTTGGCGGCACAGGGGCTCAATTCACCCCTCCACTTT.

The J gene is TRBJ2-5, the V gene TRBV19; TRBD2 aligns across 7 bases. Germline-derived CDR1 and CDR2 are LNHDA and SQIVND (reference sequence). Losses at the gene ends were 3 bases for V and 7 bases for J; bases not matched to a gene: 11. The CDR3 sequence is 15 residues long. CDR3 nucleotides: TGTGCCAGTAGTATTAGCGGACTAGTCGGAGGGACCCAGTACTTC. Translated: CASSISGLVGGTQYF.

The chain links TRBV4-1 to TRBJ1-6; no clear D. V shed 8 bases and J shed 9 bases, with 17 bases lying between them. The CDR3 spans 14 residues. Germline V gives CDR1 MGHRA, CDR2 YSYEKL. CDR3 amino acids: CASGKEVVGSPLHF. The CDR3 DNA follows: TGCGCCAGCGGTAAAGAGGTCGTAGGTTCACCCCTCCACTTT.